The 26 T cell receptor beta chains in this list originate from one sample, sequenced in a study of immune evolution from preneoplasia to lung adenocarcinoma. The repertoire was sequenced with immunoSEQ multiplex PCR; TCRdb's copy has only in-frame clones and lacks some. The sample consists of under 9,000 clones, nearly 75% of them appearing once. Source material: FFPE atypical adenomatous hyperplasia tissue from the lung. The subset was: atypical adenomatous hyperplasia (AAH), lung preneoplasia. The receptors stem from a donor at least 70 years old with lung adenocarcinoma. Some clones in this sample may be carry-over from other donors' samples.

The chain recombines TRBV7-3 with TRBJ2-7, with TRBD2 matching over 7 bases. The CDR3 has 13 residues. The germline V gene has CDR1 SGHTA and CDR2 FQGTGA. The junction had 4 bases not matched to a gene; V was cut back by 1 base and J by 7 bases. CDR3 residues: CASSLMGGSEQYF. In DNA form, the CDR3 reads TGTGCCAGCAGCTTAATGGGGGGGTCGGAGCAGTACTTC.

The chain carries TRBV7-2 and TRBJ2-2; 7 bases agree with TRBD1. Unmatched junction bases numbered 6, after V lost 8 bases and J lost 0 bases. The CDR3 spans 15 residues. Germline V gives CDR1 SGHTA, CDR2 FQGNSA. CDR3 residues: CASYPGQSNTGELFF. Written as DNA, the CDR3 is TGTGCCAGCTATCCGGGACAGTCGAACACCGGGGAGCTGTTTTTT.

V is TRBV19 and J is TRBJ1-3, with a weak D call TRBD1 (6 bases). CDR3 length equals 15 residues. V was shortened by 6 bases and J by 3 bases, with 15 bases between the two germline ends. Germline loops: CDR1 LNHDA, CDR2 SQIVND (reference sequence). Here the CDR3 reads CASSVSGAYGNTIYF. In DNA form, the CDR3 reads TGTGCCAGTAGCGTCTCGGGGGCCTATGGAAACACCATATATTTT. Looking up the rest from reference TRBV19 and TRBJ1-3 gives the full variable domain: DGGITQSPKYLFRKEGQNVTLSCEQNLNHDAMYWYRQDPGQGLRLIYYSQIVNDFQKGDIAEGYSVSREKKESFPLTVTSAQKNPTAFYLCASSVSGAYGNTIYFGEGSWLTVV.

V gene TRBV18 combines with J gene TRBJ2-3; 11 nucleotides match TRBD2. The germline V gene has CDR1 KGHSH and CDR2 LQKENI. The junction had 11 bases not matched to a gene; V was cut back by 3 bases and J by 6 bases. This CDR3 spans 17 amino acids. The CDR3 DNA follows: TGTGCCAGCTCACCGGGGGTGACTAGCGGGACAGGGGATACGCAGTATTTT. This translates into CASSPGVTSGTGDTQYF.

The chain joins TRBV9 to TRBJ1-2; D perhaps matches TRBD1 (5 bases). The CDR3 spans 15 residues. The germline CDR1 and CDR2 sequences are SGDLS and YYNGEE. V was trimmed by 2 bases and J by 8 bases, leaving 19 bases between them. CDR3 region: CASSVHPTRPGGYTF. The CDR3 nucleotides are TGTGCCAGCAGCGTCCACCCGACTCGACCAGGGGGCTACACCTTC.

The V call is TRBV6-5, the J call TRBJ2-3; 7 bases fit TRBD2. Looked up from germline, CDR1 is MNHEY and CDR2 is SVGAGI. V lost 4 bases to trimming and J lost 5 bases; unmatched junction nucleotides: 12. CDR3 size: 16 residues. Here the CDR3 reads CASSFSSGVSGDTQYF. CDR3 in DNA: TGTGCCAGCAGTTTCTCCAGCGGGGTGTCCGGAGATACGCAGTATTTT.

The chain has TRBV7-9 and TRBJ1-2, with TRBD1 identical over 7 bases. Looked up from germline, CDR1 is SEHNR and CDR2 is FQNEAQ (reference sequence). Trimming took 3 bases from V and 8 from J; bases not matched to a gene: 9. The CDR3 length is 14 residues. The CDR3 sequence is CASSFPGTADGYTF. The CDR3 nucleotides read TGTGCCAGCAGCTTCCCCGGGACAGCCGACGGCTACACCTTC.

In its sample, this clone was seen a few times. The chain joins TRBV30 to TRBJ1-2, with TRBD1 matching 11 bases. Looked up from germline, CDR1 is GTSNPN and CDR2 is SVGIG (reference sequence). J was trimmed by 9 bases and V by 5 bases; bases with no gene match: 5. This CDR3 has 12 residues. The CDR3 region is CAWVGQGASYTF. In nucleotides, the CDR3 is TGTGCCTGGGTCGGACAGGGGGCAAGCTACACCTTC. The variable domain in full, completed from reference TRBV30 and TRBJ1-2, reads SQTIHQWPATLVQPVGSPLSLECTVEGTSNPNLYWYRQAAGRGLQLLFYSVGIGQISSEVPQNLSASRPQDRQFILSSKKLLLSDSGFYLCAWVGQGASYTFGSGTRLTVV.

The chain links TRBV5-1 to TRBJ2-2, with 9 bases fitting TRBD1. The germline V gene encodes CDR1 SGHRS and CDR2 YFSETQ. The length of the CDR3 is 15 residues. V was pared by 4 bases and J by 6 bases, with 7 bases of the junction left unmatched. This CDR3 reads CASSEGQGMAGELFF. In DNA form, the CDR3 reads TGCGCCAGCAGCGAGGGACAGGGAATGGCCGGGGAGCTGTTTTTT.

CDR3 sequence: CASSRGGPETQYF. The CDR3 coding sequence is TGTGCCAGCTCACGAGGGGGGCCGGAGACCCAGTACTTC. This chain joins TRBV18 and TRBJ2-5; D possibly matches TRBD1 or TRBD2 (6 bases each). Trimming cost V 4 bases and J 5 bases, with 11 bases left between them. Germline V gene data show CDR1 as KGHSH and CDR2 as LQKENI. The CDR3 totals 13 residues.

Of note for this clone: Mismatch with germline at one junction end may stem from a read error. Other DNA sequences in this sample translate to the same CDR3. The chain carries TRBV29-1 and TRBJ1-1; D not resolved. The CDR3 covers 11 residues. The germline V gene has CDR1 SQVTM and CDR2 ANQGSEA. This chain's CDR3 is CSVPLNTEAFF. CDR3 in DNA: TGCAGCGTCCCCCTGAACACTGAGGCTTTCTTT.

The chain recombines TRBV18 with TRBJ1-1; TRBD1 agrees at 7 bases. This CDR3 region has 16 residues. Germline CDR1 and CDR2: KGHSH and LQKENI. V lost 4 bases to trimming and J lost 0 bases; unmatched junction nucleotides: 8. The chain's CDR3 is CASSQEQGFLNTEAFF. CDR3 coding DNA: TGTGCCAGCTCACAGGAACAGGGGTTTTTGAACACTGAAGCTTTCTTT. Based on the CDR3 plus reference TRBV18 and TRBJ1-1, the full variable domain is NAGVMQNPRHLVRRRGQEARLRCSPMKGHSHVYWYRQLPEEGLKFMVYLQKENIIDESGMPKERFSAEFPKEGPSILRIQQVVRGDSAAYFCASSQEQGFLNTEAFFGQGTRLTVV.

The chain uses TRBV5-4 and TRBJ2-5; 9 nucleotides align to TRBD1. The end of the DNA aligns better with TRBJ2-7, so the J call may be wrong. CDR1 and CDR2 (germline): SGHNT, YYREEE (reference sequence). The CDR3 totals 15 residues. The DNA of the CDR3 is TGTGCCAGCAGCTTGGATTTGGGACAGGGAATCGAGCAGTACTTC. Translation: CASSLDLGQGIEQYF.

This clone was recorded a few times. This sequence joins TRBV5-8 and TRBJ2-2; D is unresolved. Trimming removed 2 bases from V and 2 bases from J, with 7 bases in between. CDR3 length: 14 amino acids. Germline V lookup: CDR1 SGHTS, CDR2 YDEGEE. Written as DNA, the CDR3 is TGTGCCAGCAGCTTAGAGCACAACACCGGGGAGCTGTTTTTT. This gives the protein CASSLEHNTGELFF. The full variable domain, with the rest looked up from reference TRBV5-8 and TRBJ2-2, is EAGVTQSPTHLIKTRGQQATLRCSPISGHTSVYWYQQALGLGLQFLLWYDEGEERNRGNFPPRFSGRQFPNYSSELNVNALELEDSALYLCASSLEHNTGELFFGEGSRLTVL.

The V and J genes are TRBV19 and TRBJ1-5; 11 nucleotides line up with TRBD1. This CDR3 has 20 residues. J gave up 0 bases and V 9 bases, and 19 bases lay outside the gene matches. Looked up from germline, CDR1 is LNHDA and CDR2 is SQIVND (reference sequence). The CDR3, as DNA: TGTGCCAGCACTTCGCCCCTGGACAGGGGGCTACCACATAGCAATCAGCCCCAGCATTTT. Translating gives CASTSPLDRGLPHSNQPQHF. The complete variable domain, with remaining parts taken from reference TRBV19 and TRBJ1-5, reads DGGITQSPKYLFRKEGQNVTLSCEQNLNHDAMYWYRQDPGQGLRLIYYSQIVNDFQKGDIAEGYSVSREKKESFPLTVTSAQKNPTAFYLCASTSPLDRGLPHSNQPQHFGDGTRLSIL.

This chain links TRBV14 with TRBJ2-1; 9 nucleotides line up with TRBD2. The trim removed 5 bases at V and 9 bases at J, leaving 8 bases unmatched. Germline V gene lookup returns CDR1 SGHDN and CDR2 FVKESK. This CDR3 is 14 amino acids long. CDR3 protein: CASSGGGRAIEQFF. For the CDR3, the DNA is TGTGCCAGCAGCGGGGGCGGGAGGGCCATTGAGCAGTTCTTC.

The V and J genes are TRBV10-2 and TRBJ1-2, with D uncertain. The germline V and J ends were trimmed by 0 bases and 6 bases, with 17 bases remaining between them. The CDR3 runs to 16 residues. Per the germline V gene, CDR1 is WSHSY and CDR2 is SAAADI. The CDR3 coding sequence is TGCGCCAGCAGTGAGTCGGCCTGGGAACCCTATAATGGCTACACCTTC. Amino acid sequence: CASSESAWEPYNGYTF.

This clone turned up a few times. The chain is built from TRBV7-8 and TRBJ2-3; 10 bases fit TRBD1. Germline V gene data show CDR1 as SGHVS and CDR2 as FQNEAQ. V gave up 6 bases and J gave up 6 bases; unmatched junction bases: 6. CDR3 length: 14 residues. The DNA of the CDR3 is TGTGCCAGCAGGATCGGACAGGGGGGGGATACGCAGTATTTT. Translated, it gives CASRIGQGGDTQYF.

The CDR3, as DNA: TGTGCCTGGACTTCCCCACCTTCCTACGAGCAGTACTTC. Translated: CAWTSPPSYEQYF. The chain employs TRBV30 and TRBJ2-7; no firm D call. There are 13 residues in the CDR3. Trimming removed 4 bases from V and 1 base from J, with 11 bases in between. The germline V gene has CDR1 GTSNPN and CDR2 SVGIG (reference sequence). Combining the CDR3 with reference TRBV30 and TRBJ2-7 gives the whole variable domain SQTIHQWPATLVQPVGSPLSLECTVEGTSNPNLYWYRQAAGRGLQLLFYSVGIGQISSEVPQNLSASRPQDRQFILSSKKLLLSDSGFYLCAWTSPPSYEQYFGPGTRLTVT.

Worth noting for this clone: A junction boundary mismatches the germline segment, possibly from a read error. The identical CDR3 is also encoded by other nucleotide sequences in the sample. The chain uses TRBV5-6 and TRBJ2-5, with a tentative D call TRBD2 (5 bases). In germline, CDR1 is SGHDT, CDR2 YYEEEE. This CDR3 spans 14 amino acids. The CDR3 loop is CASSHGVVRETQYF. In DNA form, the CDR3 reads TGTGCCAGCAGCCACGGGGTCGTACGAGAGACACAGTACTTC.

V and J are TRBV14 and TRBJ2-7; 8 nucleotides agree with TRBD1. CDR3 length equals 14 residues. Unmatched junction bases numbered 7, after V lost 4 bases and J lost 5 bases. Germline V lookup: CDR1 SGHDN, CDR2 FVKESK. In nucleotides, the CDR3 is TGTGCCAGCAGCCCCGTCCAGGGGGCGAACGAGCAGTACTTC. This translates into CASSPVQGANEQYF.

The chain employs TRBV5-4 and TRBJ2-5; TRBD2 agrees at 10 bases. V lost 1 base and J lost 1; bases outside the gene matches: 1. CDR3 length: 15 amino acids. Germline CDR1 is SGHNT and CDR2 is YYREEE (reference sequence). The CDR3 region is CASSLTSGIQETQYF. In DNA form, the CDR3 reads TGTGCCAGCAGCTTGACTAGCGGGATCCAAGAGACCCAGTACTTC.

This clone showed up just a few times. This sequence joins TRBV18 and TRBJ2-1, with unresolved D. The V gene's germline CDR1 is KGHSH and CDR2 LQKENI. Trimming shortened V by 1 base and J by 7 bases, and 8 bases separated the two germline ends. The CDR3 consists of 13 residues. In nucleotides, the CDR3 is TGTGCCAGCTCACCACAATCCGAAAATGAGCAGTTCTTC. It yields the protein CASSPQSENEQFF.

This clone was detected only a few times. The chain links TRBV11-2 to TRBJ1-1, with 7 positions matching TRBD1. The CDR3 has 15 amino acids. After removal of 7 bases from V and 4 bases from J, the junction contained 12 bases not matched to a gene. CDR1 and CDR2 from the germline V gene are SGHAT and FQNNGV. The CDR3 coding sequence is TGTGCCAGCATCTCAGATCTCCAGGGGGTCACTGAAGCTTTCTTT. Translation gives CASISDLQGVTEAFF.

The chain has TRBV9 and TRBJ1-2, with 10 bases fitting TRBD1. The trim removed 0 bases at V and 5 bases at J, leaving 10 bases unmatched. CDR3 size: 17 residues. The germline gives CDR1 SGDLS, CDR2 YYNGEE. The CDR3 bases are TGTGCCAGCAGCGTAGGCCCCGAGGGACAGGGGAAATATGGCTACACCTTC. Translated, it gives CASSVGPEGQGKYGYTF.

This chain joins TRBV6-5 and TRBJ2-5, with D tentatively TRBD1 (6 bases). Trimming left V 0 bases short and J 3 bases short, with 14 bases between. The CDR3 consists of 16 residues. Per the germline V gene, CDR1 is MNHEY and CDR2 is SVGAGI. The CDR3 bases are TGTGCCAGCAGTTACTCGTTTTTAACAGGGAAAGAGACCCAGTACTTC. This codes for CASSYSFLTGKETQYF.